This T cell receptor beta chain was observed in a study of neurological immune-mediated disorders. Findings and caveats of the study: Among expanded clones, no CDR3 amino acid sequences were shared across subjects, a pattern suggesting private repertoires in all groups.

5'RACE with 10-nucleotide random UMIs produced the cDNA. The yield of each sequencing run was over 160 million TCR-beta sequences from 15-18 subjects. Via MiXCR, TCRdb re-called the 5' RACE reads, giving one row per CDR3 protein. The sample records approximately 40,000 distinct CDR3 sequences, around a fifth being singletons. Indicated time point: technical triplicate 3. 2 million unsorted PBMCs were stored in RNAlater at -80 °C before RNA extraction. This CDR3 is built from 13 residues. V gave up 0 bases and J gave up 4 bases, with 9 bases separating them. Germline V gives CDR1 DFQATT, CDR2 SNEGSKA (reference sequence). This clonotype came up many times. No antigen is known for it.

The sample taken for sequencing was PBMCs. The clonotype comes from a man aged 60 to 69 with HTLV-1-associated myelopathy (HAM/TSP). The chain couples TRBV20-1 to TRBJ2-5; unclear D gene. The DNA for the CDR3 is TGCAGTGCTAGAGATAACGGCATAGAGACCCAGTACTTC. As protein: CSARDNGIETQYF.